This is a list of T cell receptor beta chains from one sample in a study of OX40 agonist ivuxolimab in advanced cancers. Profiled with immunoSEQ multiplex PCR; TCRdb holds only in-frame clones, not every one. The sample has about 110,000 clones, more than 85% seen once. The specimen comprised CD4+ or CD8+ T cells sorted from blood, sampled in a trial of the OX40 agonist ivuxolimab. These TCRs come from an adult with an advanced solid tumor such as melanoma, head and neck, liver or kidney cancer. Both conserved end residues are part of each CDR3. The D gene is left open where the match is weak. A row's size may be missing; if present it is once, few, many or a size class.

-,TRBV18,-,TRBJ1-4,TGTGCCAGCTCACCACCCATTTGGGACTCTAATGAAAAACTGTTTTTT,CASSPPIWDSNEKLFF
-,TRBV6-1,-,TRBJ2-3,TGTGCCAGCAGTGAACTGGGGGGAGGAGATACGCAGTATTTT,CASSELGGGDTQYF
TRBD2,TRBV28,-,TRBJ2-4,TGTGCCAGCAGTGCCCTGGGACTAGGGGGGGACATTCAGTACTTC,CASSALGLGGDIQYF
-,TRBV28,-,TRBJ1-5,TGTGCCAGCAGCTTGCGCGTAGAGGGCCATAGCAATCAGCCCCAGCATTTT,CASSLRVEGHSNQPQHF
TRBD1,TRBV2,-,TRBJ2-2,TGTGCCAGCAGTGTCCCGGGACAGGGGAACACCGGGGAGCTGTTTTTT,CASSVPGQGNTGELFF
TRBD2,TRBV2,once,TRBJ2-7,TGTGCCAGCAGAGGAGGGGGGACTAGCGGCTCCTACGAGCAGTACTTC,CASRGGGTSGSYEQYF
-,TRBV9,-,TRBJ2-1,TGTGCCAGCAGCGCCCGGGACTCCCCTTACAATGAGCAGTTCTTC,CASSARDSPYNEQFF
-,TRBV2,-,TRBJ2-7,TGTGCCAGCAGTGAAAAAGGGCTCCTACAGGGTTATTTACGCGAGCAGTACTTC,CASSEKGLLQGYLREQYF
TRBD1,TRBV7-8,-,TRBJ1-5,TGTGCCAGCAGTTACCGGACAGGGATAACTAGCAATCAGCCCCAGCATTTT,CASSYRTGITSNQPQHF
TRBD1,TRBV7-2,-,TRBJ1-1,TGTGCCAGCAGGGGGGGACAGGGGTCGGCTGAAGCTTTCTTT,CASRGGQGSAEAFF
-,TRBV28,-,TRBJ2-3,TGTGCCAGCAGCGTAGTGGTGGATACGCAGTATTTT,CASSVVVDTQYF
-,TRBV6-4,-,TRBJ1-1,TGTGCCAGCAGTAGGACAGTGAACACTGAAGCTTTCTTT,CASSRTVNTEAFF
-,TRBV7-2,once,TRBJ2-7,TGTGCCAGCAGCACCAGATACTACGAGCAGTACTTC,CASSTRYYEQYF
-,TRBV18,-,TRBJ1-5,TGTGCCAGCTCACTAAACGGAGACCAGCCCCAGCATTTT,CASSLNGDQPQHF
TRBD2,TRBV27,-,TRBJ2-3,TGTGCCAGCTCGGAATTGGGGGGAGGGAGATCAGATACGCAGTATTTT,CASSELGGGRSDTQYF
-,TRBV30,-,TRBJ2-7,TGTGCCTGGAGTGGGTTTATAGTCCACGAGCAGTACTTC,CAWSGFIVHEQYF
-,TRBV2,-,TRBJ2-7,TGTGCCAGCAGTGACCGGGCCTCCTACGAGCAGTACTTC,CASSDRASYEQYF
TRBD2,TRBV4-3,-,TRBJ2-5,TGCGCCAGCAGCCCTGGACTAGCGGGAGGGCCGGAGGAGACCCAGTACTTC,CASSPGLAGGPEETQYF